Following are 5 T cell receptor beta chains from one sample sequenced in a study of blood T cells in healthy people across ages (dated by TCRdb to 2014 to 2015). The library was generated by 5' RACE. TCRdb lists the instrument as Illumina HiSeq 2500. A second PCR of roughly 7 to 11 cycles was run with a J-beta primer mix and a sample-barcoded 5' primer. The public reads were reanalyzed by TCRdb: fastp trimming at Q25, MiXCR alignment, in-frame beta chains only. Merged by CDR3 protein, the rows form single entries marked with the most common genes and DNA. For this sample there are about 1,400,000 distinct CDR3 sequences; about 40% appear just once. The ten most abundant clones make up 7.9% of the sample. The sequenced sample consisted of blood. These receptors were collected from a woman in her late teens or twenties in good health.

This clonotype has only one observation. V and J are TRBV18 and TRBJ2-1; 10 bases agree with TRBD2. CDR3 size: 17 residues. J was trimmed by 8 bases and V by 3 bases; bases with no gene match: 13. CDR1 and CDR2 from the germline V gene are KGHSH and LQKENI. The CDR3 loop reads CASSPLASGGAGHEQFF. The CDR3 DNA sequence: TGTGCCAGCTCACCGTTGGCCAGCGGGGGGGCCGGCCATGAGCAGTTCTTC. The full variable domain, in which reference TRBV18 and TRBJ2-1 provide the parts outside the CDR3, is NAGVMQNPRHLVRRRGQEARLRCSPMKGHSHVYWYRQLPEEGLKFMVYLQKENIIDESGMPKERFSAEFPKEGPSILRIQQVVRGDSAAYFCASSPLASGGAGHEQFFGPGTRLTVL.

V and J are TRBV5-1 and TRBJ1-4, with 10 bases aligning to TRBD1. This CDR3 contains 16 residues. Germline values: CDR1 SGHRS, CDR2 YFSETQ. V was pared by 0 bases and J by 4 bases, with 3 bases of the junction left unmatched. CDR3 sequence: CASSLAGTGVNEKLFF. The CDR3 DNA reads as TGCGCCAGCAGCTTGGCTGGGACAGGGGTTAATGAAAAACTGTTTTTT.

The CDR3 nucleotides read TGTGCCAGCAGTCCGACAGGGGGCTCAGCAGATACGCAGTATTTT. Protein: CASSPTGGSADTQYF. This sequence joins TRBV28 and TRBJ2-3; 10 bases match TRBD1. The germline CDR1 and CDR2 sequences are MDHEN and SYDVKM. CDR3 length: 15 residues. With 5 bases clipped from V and 4 bases from J, the junction kept 6 bases outside the gene matches.

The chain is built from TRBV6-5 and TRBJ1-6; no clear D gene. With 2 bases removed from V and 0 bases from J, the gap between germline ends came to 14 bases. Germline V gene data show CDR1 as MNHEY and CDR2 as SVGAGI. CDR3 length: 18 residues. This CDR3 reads CASSYGVPGSSYNSPLHF. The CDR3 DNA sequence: TGTGCCAGCAGTTACGGTGTCCCGGGTAGCTCCTATAATTCACCCCTCCACTTT.

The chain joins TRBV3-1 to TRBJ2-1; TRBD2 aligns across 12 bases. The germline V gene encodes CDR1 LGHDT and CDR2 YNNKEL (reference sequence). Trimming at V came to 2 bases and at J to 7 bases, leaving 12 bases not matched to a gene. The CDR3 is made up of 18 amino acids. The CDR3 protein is CASSQTWFAGTSGNEQFF. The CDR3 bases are TGTGCCAGCAGCCAAACATGGTTCGCCGGGACTAGCGGGAATGAGCAGTTCTTC.